A single sample gave rise to the 21 T cell receptor beta chains below, sequenced in a study of blood T cell repertoires in COVID-19. Some clones are missing from TCRdb's copy, which holds only in-frame ones; the method was immunoSEQ multiplex PCR. The repertoire consists of some 110,000 clones, with 80% to 85% occurring once and the leading ten covering 0.7% to 0.85%. The sequencing input was peripheral blood. These receptors originate from a woman between 65 and 79 years old with acute or convalescent COVID-19.

The V gene is TRBV4-2, the J gene TRBJ2-3; 8 nucleotides agree with TRBD2. The CDR3 extends over 15 amino acids. Trimming at V came to 0 bases and at J to 9 bases, leaving 8 bases not matched to a gene. CDR1 is LGHNA and CDR2 is YNFKEQ in the germline V gene. CDR3 coding DNA: TGTGCCAGCAGCCAAGACCGGGGGGGGCCTTGGACGCAGTATTTT. Protein product: CASSQDRGGPWTQYF.

This rearrangement joins TRBV6-1 to TRBJ2-7, with 10 bases aligning to TRBD2. Germline lookup yields CDR1 MNHNS and CDR2 SASEGT. The V gene end was trimmed by 3 bases and the J gene end by 0 bases; junction bases not matched to a gene: 5. This CDR3 has 16 residues. The CDR3 spells CASSDRGLADSYEQYF. CDR3 coding DNA: TGTGCCAGCAGTGATCGCGGACTAGCGGACTCCTACGAGCAGTACTTC.

The V call is TRBV5-5, the J call TRBJ2-4, with D possibly TRBD2 on 5 matching bases. Between the trimmed V and J ends, which lost 1 base and 0 bases, there was a span of 11 bases. CDR3 size: 16 residues. Germline CDR1 and CDR2: SGHKS and YYEKEE (reference sequence). Here the CDR3 reads CASSLYEGVAKNIQYF. The CDR3 bases are TGTGCCAGCAGCTTGTACGAGGGAGTAGCCAAAAACATTCAGTACTTC.

This clone was detected once. V usage is TRBV18 and J usage is TRBJ1-4, with TRBD1 identical over 8 bases. This CDR3 region has 15 residues. Germline V gene lookup returns CDR1 KGHSH and CDR2 LQKENI. V lost 4 bases to trimming and J lost 5 bases; unmatched junction nucleotides: 6. CDR3 amino acids: CASSHRGTGNEKLFF. Here the CDR3 DNA reads TGTGCCAGCTCACACCGCGGGACAGGAAATGAAAAACTGTTTTTT.

This clone was seen once. V gene TRBV6-5 combines with J gene TRBJ1-1; D perhaps matches TRBD1 (6 bases). This CDR3 has 13 residues. Trimming left V 8 bases short and J 5 bases short, with 15 bases between. CDR1 and CDR2 (germline): MNHEY, SVGAGI. The CDR3: CASSTGMRTEAFF. CDR3 nucleotide sequence: TGTGCCAGCTCTACAGGGATGAGAACTGAAGCTTTCTTT.

This clone was counted a single time. The CDR3 here is CASSELVAGAHEQYF. In nucleotides, the CDR3 is TGTGCCAGCAGTGAGTTGGTAGCGGGAGCTCACGAGCAGTACTTC. The chain couples TRBV2 to TRBJ2-7; 9 nucleotides agree with TRBD2. The V gene's germline CDR1 is SNHLY and CDR2 FYNNEI. V shed 3 bases, J shed 5 bases, and the junction held 8 bases outside the gene matches. The CDR3 consists of 15 residues.

The rearrangement links TRBV28 to TRBJ1-5; the match to TRBD1 covers 11 bases. After removal of 5 bases from V and 6 bases from J, the junction contained 6 bases not matched to a gene. The CDR3 consists of 15 residues. Germline V gene lookup returns CDR1 MDHEN and CDR2 SYDVKM. CDR3 protein: CASSPRTGGGQPQHF. The CDR3 DNA reads as TGTGCCAGCAGTCCCAGGACAGGGGGCGGTCAGCCCCAGCATTTT.

V is TRBV7-7 and J is TRBJ1-5; a weak D match, TRBD1 (5 bases). The CDR3 length is 17 residues. Deletions cut 2 bases from V and 0 bases from J, with 14 bases between. CDR1 and CDR2 (germline): SSHAT, FNYEAQ (reference sequence). For the CDR3, the DNA is TGTGCCAGCAGCTTAAAGGCAGGGCGATTTAGCAATCAGCCCCAGCATTTT. This encodes CASSLKAGRFSNQPQHF.

The CDR3 here is CASSLGRVQPQHF. CDR3 nucleotides: TGTGCCAGCAGCTTAGGGCGGGTTCAGCCCCAGCATTTT. J is TRBJ1-5 and V is TRBV7-8; no reliable D call. V dropped 1 base and J dropped 6 bases, with 7 bases sitting between them. The CDR3 is made up of 13 amino acids. CDR1 and CDR2 from the germline V gene are SGHVS and FQNEAQ.

The chain links TRBV3-1 (or the pseudogene TRBV3-2) to TRBJ2-7; D might be TRBD1 (6 bases). This CDR3 contains 15 residues. V gave up 3 bases and J gave up 2 bases, with 14 bases separating them. CDR1 LGHDT and CDR2 YNNKEL come from the germline V gene (reference sequence). The CDR3 spells CASSQAHGGAYEQYF. As DNA, the CDR3 is TGTGCCAGCAGCCAGGCACATGGGGGCGCCTACGAGCAGTACTTC.

This sequence joins TRBV5-6 and TRBJ1-4; 9 bases agree with TRBD1. V lost 5 bases to trimming and J lost 2 bases; unmatched junction nucleotides: 4. In germline, CDR1 is SGHDT, CDR2 YYEEEE. The CDR3 length is 15 residues. The CDR3 here is CASRGQGWTNEKLFF. In nucleotides, the CDR3 is TGTGCCAGCAGGGGACAGGGATGGACTAATGAAAAACTGTTTTTT.

In the case of this clone: This clone may be a read error of a much larger clone one base away. This chain links TRBV6-2 or TRBV6-3 with TRBJ1-1; no clear D. Germline V gene data show CDR1 as MNHEY and CDR2 as SVGEGT. CDR3 size: 16 residues. The ends were cut back, 5 bases at V and 0 bases at J, with 16 bases in the middle. CDR3 loop: CASSGEVGIVNTEAFF. The CDR3 nucleotides read TGTGCCAGCAGTGGCGAGGTTGGCATAGTGAACACTGAAGCTTTCTTT.

The CDR3 region is CASRYGQGDTSPLHF. DNA for the CDR3: TGTGCCAGCAGATATGGACAGGGCGATACTTCACCCCTCCACTTT. J is TRBJ1-6 and V is TRBV9, with 8 bases that match TRBD1. With V trimmed by 5 bases and J by 9 bases, 10 bases remained unmatched. CDR3 size: 15 residues. Germline assignment: CDR1 SGDLS and CDR2 YYNGEE.

The gene calls are TRBV7-8 and TRBJ1-1; 8 bases are shared with TRBD1. V lost 4 bases, J lost 5 bases, and 6 bases stayed unmatched. The CDR3 is 14 residues long. Germline CDR1 SGHVS, CDR2 FQNEAQ. CDR3 in amino acids: CASSYETGDTEAFF. The CDR3 coding sequence is TGTGCCAGCAGCTACGAGACAGGGGATACTGAAGCTTTCTTT.

This chain's CDR3 is CASRVTGENTEAFF. Here the CDR3 DNA reads TGTGCCAGCAGAGTCACAGGGGAGAACACTGAAGCTTTCTTT. V gene TRBV2 combines with J gene TRBJ1-1; TRBD1 aligns across 7 bases. Germline V gene lookup returns CDR1 SNHLY and CDR2 FYNNEI. The CDR3 has 14 amino acids. V gave up 6 bases and J gave up 1 base; unmatched junction bases: 5.

The chain couples TRBV5-3 to TRBJ2-2; 10 bases line up with TRBD2. TRBV5-3 is an ORF, and what it does is uncertain. There are 16 residues in the CDR3. The ends lost 4 bases at V and 7 bases at J; junction bases unmatched: 10. The CDR3 reads CARSPEAGGHDGELFF. The CDR3 DNA follows: TGTGCCAGAAGCCCGGAAGCGGGGGGGCATGACGGGGAGCTGTTTTTT.

This clone was detected only once. The rearrangement links TRBV28 to TRBJ2-7, with 8 positions matching TRBD2. The CDR3 spans 16 residues. Unmatched junction bases numbered 7, after V lost 3 bases and J lost 0 bases. Germline assignment: CDR1 MDHEN and CDR2 SYDVKM. CDR3 nucleotides: TGTGCCAGCAGTTTGGGAAGCGGGAGAGGCTCCTACGAGCAGTACTTC. The encoded protein is CASSLGSGRGSYEQYF.

J is TRBJ2-5 and V is TRBV5-1; possibly TRBD1 for D (6 bases). V was shortened by 4 bases and J by 5 bases, with 18 bases between the two germline ends. The CDR3 totals 15 residues. Germline loops: CDR1 SGHRS, CDR2 YFSETQ. This CDR3 reads CASSHGTSRGETQYF. The CDR3 bases are TGCGCCAGCAGCCACGGGACATCAAGGGGGGAGACCCAGTACTTC.

V is TRBV19 and J is TRBJ1-5; unclear D gene. The CDR3 length is 13 residues. Deletions cut 5 bases from V and 3 bases from J, with 8 bases between. CDR1 is LNHDA and CDR2 is SQIVND in the germline V gene (reference sequence). The CDR3 loop is CASSSTYNQPQHF. In DNA form, the CDR3 reads TGTGCCAGTAGTTCAACCTACAATCAGCCCCAGCATTTT.

The chain is built from TRBV27 and TRBJ1-4; the D is unclear. The CDR3 has 15 amino acids. Germline loops: CDR1 MNHEY, CDR2 SMNVEV (reference sequence). V lost 4 bases and J 0 bases, leaving 9 bases between the germline ends. The CDR3 sequence is CASSSPSATNEKLFF. The CDR3 bases are TGTGCCAGCAGTTCTCCGAGCGCAACTAATGAAAAACTGTTTTTT.

This chain connects TRBV6-5 to TRBJ2-5, with 8 bases matching TRBD2. The CDR3 contains 14 residues. Germline assignment: CDR1 MNHEY and CDR2 SVGAGI. V trimming: 4 bases; J trimming: 7 bases; junction bases outside the gene matches: 8. CDR3 DNA sequence: TGTGCCAGCAGTTCACAGCGGGGGACGGGGACCCAGTACTTC. It is translated as CASSSQRGTGTQYF.